The rows below give T cell receptor beta chains drawn from one sample of a study of long-term antiretroviral therapy in people with HIV. Here immunoSEQ multiplex PCR was the method, and the copy in TCRdb shows in-frame clones only, minus some. There are about 16,000 clones in the sample; 81% occur only once, and roughly 14% lies in the top ten. The sample was unsorted PBMCs, taken about 1.2 years before starting antiretroviral therapy. These receptors all stem from a man between 25 and 39 years old with HIV. CDR3s include the opening cysteine and the closing phenylalanine or tryptophan. D genes are given only for firm matches. The size of a clone is reported for some rows only, either as once, few or many, or as a class for expanded clones.

TRBJ2-7	TRBV5-4	TRBD2	-	TGTGCCAGCAGCAAGGGACTAGCGGGGCCCTACGAGCAGTACTTC	CASSKGLAGPYEQYF
TRBJ1-3	TRBV5-1	-	few	TGCGCCAGCAGCCTGGACGGGGGCCTCGTGGCTAACACCATATATTTT	CASSLDGGLVANTIYF
TRBJ2-7	TRBV7-2	-	few	TGTGCCAGCAGCTCCACAGGGTACTCCAACGAGCAGTACTTC	CASSSTGYSNEQYF
TRBJ2-1	TRBV7-9	TRBD2	-	TGTGCCAGCAGCCTGACTAGCGGGAGAGGTGGTGAGCAGTTCTTC	CASSLTSGRGGEQFF
TRBJ1-1	TRBV2	-	-	TGTGCCAGCAGTTCCACAGGGTGGAGAGCTTTCTTT	CASSSTGWRAFF
TRBJ1-1	TRBV19	TRBD1	-	TGTGCCAGTACCACGGGTAGGGCAGGGGGAATGACTGAAGCTTTCTTT	CASTTGRAGGMTEAFF
TRBJ1-1	TRBV5-5	TRBD1	-	TGTGCCAGCAGCTGGACAGGGGCCAGCATGAACACTGAAGCTTTCTTT	CASSWTGASMNTEAFF
TRBJ2-1	TRBV7-2	TRBD2	-	TGTGCCAGCAGCTTAGTGAGTCTAGCGGGAAATGAGCAGTTCTTC	CASSLVSLAGNEQFF
TRBJ2-7	TRBV27	TRBD1	-	TGTGCCAGCAGCCGGGACAGCAACTCCTACGAGCAGTACTTC	CASSRDSNSYEQYF
TRBJ2-1	TRBV5-6	TRBD2	-	TGTGCCAGCAGCCTGACTAGCGGGGGGCTTACCTACAATGAGCAGTTCTTC	CASSLTSGGLTYNEQFF
TRBJ2-5	TRBV7-9	-	-	TGTGCCAGCAGCCGACCGAACCAAGAGACCCAGTACTTC	CASSRPNQETQYF
TRBJ2-2	TRBV6-6	-	-	TGTGCCAGCAGTTACGACGGACGGGACACCGGGGAGCTGTTTTTT	CASSYDGRDTGELFF
TRBJ1-4	TRBV5-1	-	-	TGCGCCAGCACCCCAACCGCAACTAATGAAAAACTGTTTTTT	CASTPTATNEKLFF
TRBJ2-7	TRBV10-3	TRBD2	-	TGTGCCATCAGTGAGGGGGCGGGAGCCTACGAGCAGTACTTC	CAISEGAGAYEQYF
TRBJ1-6	TRBV11-2	TRBD1	-	TGTGCCAGCAGCTTTGACAGGGATTCACCCCTCCACTTT	CASSFDRDSPLHF
TRBJ2-7	TRBV30	TRBD2	few	TGTGCCTGGAGTGGACTAGCGATATGGGACGAGCAGTACTTC	CAWSGLAIWDEQYF
TRBJ1-2	TRBV7-7	TRBD1	-	TGTGCTAGCAGCCACGGGACAGGGGACCCATTCTATGGCTACACCTTC	CASSHGTGDPFYGYTF
TRBJ2-1	TRBV6-5	TRBD2	-	TGTGCCAGCAGTTACGCGGGAGGGCCGAACAATGAGCAGTTCTTC	CASSYAGGPNNEQFF
TRBJ2-7	TRBV5-6	-	-	TGTGCCAGCAGCTCACCCAGGGAAGACTACGGAGTGCAGTACTTC	CASSSPREDYGVQYF
TRBJ2-3	TRBV19	TRBD2	-	TGTGCCAGTAGTATAGAGGGAGGACTAGCGGAGCAGTATTTT	CASSIEGGLAEQYF
TRBJ2-1	TRBV7-2	-	-	TGTGCCAGCAGTCAATGGGGTGAGCAGTTCTTC	CASSQWGEQFF
TRBJ2-3	TRBV19	-	-	TGTGCCAGTAGTCTGGGGATAGGAACAGATACGCAGTATTTT	CASSLGIGTDTQYF
TRBJ1-1	TRBV28	TRBD1	-	TGTGCCAGCAGTTTCACTCCGGACAGGGGTTACACTGAAGCTTTCTTT	CASSFTPDRGYTEAFF
TRBJ2-7	TRBV29-1	TRBD1	-	TGCAGCGTTGAGAGACAGGGCTACGAGCAGTACTTC	CSVERQGYEQYF
TRBJ1-1	TRBV5-6	-	-	TGTGCCAGCAGCTTGATGGGGGCGGCTGAAGCTTTCTTT	CASSLMGAAEAFF
TRBJ1-2	TRBV6-4	-	few	TGTGCCAGCAGTGACTCGGCCCATTATGGCTACACCTTC	CASSDSAHYGYTF
TRBJ2-1	TRBV25-1	TRBD1	once	TGTGCCAGCAGTGAATCCGGGACAGCTTACAATGAGCAGTTCTTC	CASSESGTAYNEQFF
TRBJ1-2	TRBV27	-	-	TGTGCCAGCAGCTCATGGGGGACGGGGAACTATGGCTACACCTTC	CASSSWGTGNYGYTF
TRBJ2-7	TRBV27	-	once	TGTGCCAGCAGTTTCGGGACCTACGAGCAGTACTTC	CASSFGTYEQYF
TRBJ2-5	TRBV28	TRBD2	-	TGTGCCAGCAGACTACCAAGCGGGGGGGCCCATGAGACCCAGTACTTC	CASRLPSGGAHETQYF
TRBJ1-2	TRBV28	-	-	TGTGCCAGCAGCCAGGGTTCGCGGTATGGCTACACCTTC	CASSQGSRYGYTF
TRBJ2-7	TRBV5-4	TRBD2	-	TGTGCCAGCAGCTTGTCCGGCGGGGGAGCTCTCTACGAGCAGTACTTC	CASSLSGGGALYEQYF
TRBJ2-4	TRBV14	-	-	TGTGCCAGCAGCCACCACAGGGACTTAGCCAAAAACATTCAGTACTTC	CASSHHRDLAKNIQYF
TRBJ2-7	TRBV10-1	-	few	TGCGCCAGCAGTGAAGTGGGACTTGGACCGGGTGGCGAGCAGTACTTC	CASSEVGLGPGGEQYF
TRBJ2-2	TRBV15	TRBD2	medium-sized	TGTGCCACCAGCAGAACTAGCGGGAGTACAACCGGGGAGCTGTTTTTT	CATSRTSGSTTGELFF
TRBJ1-6	TRBV5-1	-	-	TGCGCCAGCAGCTTCGTGGACGGGGATTCACCCCTCCACTTT	CASSFVDGDSPLHF
TRBJ2-7	TRBV6-5	TRBD1	-	TGTGCCAGCAGTAAAGGGGACAGCTACGAGCAGTACTTC	CASSKGDSYEQYF
TRBJ1-4	TRBV7-7	TRBD1	-	TGTGCCAGCAGCTCCCCGGGACAGAACATAACAACTAATGAAAAACTGTTTTTT	CASSSPGQNITTNEKLFF
TRBJ2-7	TRBV6-1	-	-	TGTGCCAGCACGGGGGGCCTTCCCTACGAGCAGTACTTC	CASTGGLPYEQYF
TRBJ1-2	TRBV9	TRBD1	-	TGTGCCAGCAGCCCCGGACAGGGAAACTATGGCTACACCTTC	CASSPGQGNYGYTF
TRBJ2-7	TRBV7-2	TRBD2	-	TGTGCCAGCAGCTTTAGCGGGGGCTGGGACGAGCAGTACTTC	CASSFSGGWDEQYF